One TCR beta chain is described in this entry. The antigen remains undetermined. The data were obtained in a study of T cell responses to AZD1222 COVID-19 vaccine. Findings and limits, study-wide: Repertoires were obtained only post-peak T cell response. Per reports, nearly half of all spike-specific TCRs target regions that are unmutated in variants.

Assay used: immunoSEQ multiplex PCR; TCRdb lists only in-frame clones, some missing. The sample has about 130,000 clones, more than 90% seen once. Germline assignment: CDR1 MNHEY and CDR2 SMNVEV (reference sequence). CDR3 length: 16 amino acids. With 6 bases clipped from V and 7 bases from J, the junction kept 11 bases outside the gene matches. This chain links TRBV27 with TRBJ1-6; 8 nucleotides align to TRBD1. The material sequenced was peripheral blood, taken 28 days after the second AZD1222 dose. The TCR originated in an adult who received the AZD1222 COVID-19 vaccine. The CDR3 DNA is TGTGCCAGCAGCAGGGGATACAGGGGGGTGAATTCACCCCTCCACTTT. Translating gives CASSRGYRGVNSPLHF.